These T cell receptor beta chains were read from a single sample in a study of cytomegalovirus exposure and HLA in healthy donors. TCRdb's table, derived via immunoSEQ multiplex PCR, lists solely in-frame clones and lacks some. Its table records 75,000 to 90,000 clones. The specimen sequenced was PBMCs. The receptor set was obtained from a woman aged 60-75 years in good health and CMV-seronegative. Both conserved end residues are part of each CDR3. A D gene is named only where the DNA matches it firmly.

>TRBV28|.|TRBJ1-2
CASVSGHLYGYTF
TGTGCCAGCGTCTCGGGACACCTCTATGGCTACACCTTC
>TRBV5-1|TRBD1|TRBJ1-3
CASSLGTGLGNTIYF
TGCGCCAGCAGCTTGGGGACAGGGCTGGGAAACACCATATATTTT
>TRBV7-9|TRBD1|TRBJ1-3
CASSYWTGRSTGNTIYF
TGTGCCAGCAGCTACTGGACAGGGAGGAGCACTGGAAACACCATATATTTT
>TRBV5-4|TRBD2|TRBJ2-1
CASSIGTSGSYWFF
TGTGCCAGCAGCATCGGGACTAGCGGGAGCTATTGGTTCTTC
>TRBV18|.|TRBJ2-1
CASSADTDEQFF
TGTGCCAGCTCGGCCGACACGGATGAGCAGTTCTTC
>TRBV11-2|TRBD2|TRBJ2-7
CASSLGYRGSRSYEQYF
TGTGCCAGCAGCTTAGGATATCGCGGGAGCCGCTCCTACGAGCAGTACTTC
>TRBV18|TRBD1|TRBJ2-2
CASSPPGQANTGELFF
TGTGCCAGCTCACCACCGGGACAGGCGAACACCGGGGAGCTGTTTTTT
>TRBV7-7|TRBD1|TRBJ2-5
CASSPDRVETQYF
TGTGCTAGCAGCCCGGACAGGGTAGAGACCCAGTACTTC
>TRBV6-5|.|TRBJ1-1
CASSTTGSTEAFF
TGTGCCAGCAGCACTACAGGGAGCACTGAAGCTTTCTTT
>TRBV18|.|TRBJ2-7
CASSPAQLGSEQYF
TGTGCCAGCTCACCTGCCCAACTAGGAAGTGAGCAGTACTTC
>TRBV9|TRBD1|TRBJ1-2
CASSFQGGQGGDWTF
TGTGCCAGCAGCTTTCAAGGAGGACAGGGAGGTGACTGGACCTTC
>TRBV28|.|TRBJ2-1
CASRPTGQGGPPSYNEQFF
TGTGCCAGCAGACCTACAGGGCAGGGAGGGCCTCCGTCCTACAATGAGCAGTTCTTC
>TRBV9|TRBD1|TRBJ2-3
CASSRSGTGRDTQYF
TGTGCCAGCAGCCGATCCGGGACAGGGAGAGATACGCAGTATTTT
>TRBV10-3|.|TRBJ2-1
CATRGGNDNEQFF
TGTGCCACCAGGGGGGGGAACGACAATGAGCAGTTCTTC
>TRBV5-1|.|TRBJ2-7
CASSRRDSNYEQYF
TGCGCCAGCAGCAGGCGGGACTCCAACTACGAGCAGTACTTC
>TRBV7-9|TRBD2|TRBJ2-5
CASSLAGTSGETQYF
TGTGCCAGCAGCTTAGCGGGGACTAGCGGTGAGACCCAGTACTTC
>TRBV28|.|TRBJ1-5
CASSADRGKDQPQHF
TGTGCCAGCAGTGCGGACAGAGGTAAGGATCAGCCCCAGCATTTT
>TRBV25-1|.|TRBJ2-7
CASSWGGRYEQYF
TGTGCCAGCAGTTGGGGGGGCCGGTACGAGCAGTACTTC
>TRBV5-1|.|TRBJ1-3
CASDQGFSGNTIYF
TGCGCCAGTGATCAGGGATTCTCTGGAAACACCATATATTTT
>TRBV7-3|TRBD2|TRBJ2-2
CASSSGLAGEGNTGELFF
TGTGCCAGCAGCTCCGGACTAGCGGGAGAGGGGAACACCGGGGAGCTGTTTTTT
>TRBV29-1|TRBD1|TRBJ1-4
CSVEVGQLPLELFF
TGCAGCGTTGAAGTGGGACAGTTACCGCTGGAACTGTTTTTT
>TRBV2|.|TRBJ1-3
CASSVGQGRGAGNTIYF
TGTGCCAGCAGTGTTGGCCAGGGACGGGGGGCTGGAAACACCATATATTTT
>TRBV7-9|TRBD1|TRBJ2-7
CASSPGTGEGTQYF
TGTGCCAGCAGCCCGGGGACAGGGGAAGGAACGCAGTACTTC
>TRBV5-4|TRBD1|TRBJ2-7
CASSPGTGEYYEQYF
TGTGCCAGCAGCCCGGGGACAGGGGAATATTACGAGCAGTACTTC